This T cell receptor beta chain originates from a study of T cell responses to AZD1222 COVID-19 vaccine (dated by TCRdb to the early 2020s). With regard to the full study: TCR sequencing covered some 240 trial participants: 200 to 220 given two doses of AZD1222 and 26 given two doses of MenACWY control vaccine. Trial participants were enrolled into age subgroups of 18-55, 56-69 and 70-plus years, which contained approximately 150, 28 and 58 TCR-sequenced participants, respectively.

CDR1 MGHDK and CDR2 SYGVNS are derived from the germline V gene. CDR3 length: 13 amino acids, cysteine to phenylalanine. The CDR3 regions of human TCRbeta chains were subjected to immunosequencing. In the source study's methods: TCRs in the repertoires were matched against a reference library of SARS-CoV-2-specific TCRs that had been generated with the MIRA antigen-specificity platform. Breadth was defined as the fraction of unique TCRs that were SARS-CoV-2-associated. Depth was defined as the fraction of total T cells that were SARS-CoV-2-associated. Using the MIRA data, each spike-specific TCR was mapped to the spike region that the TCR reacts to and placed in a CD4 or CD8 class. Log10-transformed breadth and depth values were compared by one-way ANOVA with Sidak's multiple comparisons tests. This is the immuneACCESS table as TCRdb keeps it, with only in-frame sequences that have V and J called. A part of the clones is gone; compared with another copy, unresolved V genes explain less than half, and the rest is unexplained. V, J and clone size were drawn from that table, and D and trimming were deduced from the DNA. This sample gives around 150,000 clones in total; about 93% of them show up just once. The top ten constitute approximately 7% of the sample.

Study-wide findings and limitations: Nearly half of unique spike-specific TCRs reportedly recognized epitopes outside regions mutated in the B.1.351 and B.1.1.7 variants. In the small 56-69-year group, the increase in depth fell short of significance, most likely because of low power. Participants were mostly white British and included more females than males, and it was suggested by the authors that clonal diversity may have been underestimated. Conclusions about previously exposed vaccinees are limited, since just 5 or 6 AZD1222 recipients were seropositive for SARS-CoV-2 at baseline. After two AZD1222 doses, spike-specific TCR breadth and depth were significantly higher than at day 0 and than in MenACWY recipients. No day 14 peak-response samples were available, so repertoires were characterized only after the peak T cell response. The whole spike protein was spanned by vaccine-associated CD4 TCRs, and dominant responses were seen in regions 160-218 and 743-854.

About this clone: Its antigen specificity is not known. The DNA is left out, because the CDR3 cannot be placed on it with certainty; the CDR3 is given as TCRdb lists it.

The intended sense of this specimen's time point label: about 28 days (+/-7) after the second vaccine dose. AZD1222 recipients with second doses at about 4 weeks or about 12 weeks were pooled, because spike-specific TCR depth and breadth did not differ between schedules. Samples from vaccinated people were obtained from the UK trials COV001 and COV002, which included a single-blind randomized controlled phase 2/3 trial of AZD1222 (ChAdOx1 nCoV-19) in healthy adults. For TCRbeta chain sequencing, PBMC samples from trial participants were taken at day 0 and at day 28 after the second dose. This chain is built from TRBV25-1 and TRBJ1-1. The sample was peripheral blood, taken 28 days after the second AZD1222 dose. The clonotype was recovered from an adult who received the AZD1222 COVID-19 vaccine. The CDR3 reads CVPAEISGNDSFF.